This T cell receptor beta chain was identified during a study of blood T cell repertoires in COVID-19. Study-wide background: Material from acute and convalescent COVID-19 was sourced from the United States, Italy and Spain.

The CDR3 consists of 16 residues. The germline CDR1 and CDR2 sequences are SEHNR and FQNEAQ (reference sequence). V lost 3 bases, J lost 5 bases, and 8 bases stayed unmatched. Per the authors' pipeline: Reference gene primer amplification gave nucleated cell count estimates. Using immunoSEQ multiplex PCR, the repertoire was profiled, and TCRdb retains in-frame clones only, with some absent. V, J and clone size are those of that table, while D and trimming were read from the DNA. The repertoire holds about 210,000 clones, with approximately 85% as singletons. The sample comprised peripheral blood. This receptor was identified in a woman of 80 years or more with acute or convalescent COVID-19. The chain joins TRBV7-9 to TRBJ2-2, with 8 bases matching TRBD2. CDR3 residues: CASSFDSGRGTGELFF. The DNA for the CDR3 is TGTGCCAGCAGCTTCGACAGCGGGAGAGGGACCGGGGAGCTGTTTTTT. Full variable domain (rest looked up from reference TRBV7-9 and TRBJ2-2): DTGVSQNPRHKITKRGQNVTFRCDPISEHNRLYWYRQTLGQGPEFLTYFQNEAQLEKSRLLSDRFSAERPKGSFSTLEIQRTEQGDSAMYLCASSFDSGRGTGELFFGEGSRLTVL.